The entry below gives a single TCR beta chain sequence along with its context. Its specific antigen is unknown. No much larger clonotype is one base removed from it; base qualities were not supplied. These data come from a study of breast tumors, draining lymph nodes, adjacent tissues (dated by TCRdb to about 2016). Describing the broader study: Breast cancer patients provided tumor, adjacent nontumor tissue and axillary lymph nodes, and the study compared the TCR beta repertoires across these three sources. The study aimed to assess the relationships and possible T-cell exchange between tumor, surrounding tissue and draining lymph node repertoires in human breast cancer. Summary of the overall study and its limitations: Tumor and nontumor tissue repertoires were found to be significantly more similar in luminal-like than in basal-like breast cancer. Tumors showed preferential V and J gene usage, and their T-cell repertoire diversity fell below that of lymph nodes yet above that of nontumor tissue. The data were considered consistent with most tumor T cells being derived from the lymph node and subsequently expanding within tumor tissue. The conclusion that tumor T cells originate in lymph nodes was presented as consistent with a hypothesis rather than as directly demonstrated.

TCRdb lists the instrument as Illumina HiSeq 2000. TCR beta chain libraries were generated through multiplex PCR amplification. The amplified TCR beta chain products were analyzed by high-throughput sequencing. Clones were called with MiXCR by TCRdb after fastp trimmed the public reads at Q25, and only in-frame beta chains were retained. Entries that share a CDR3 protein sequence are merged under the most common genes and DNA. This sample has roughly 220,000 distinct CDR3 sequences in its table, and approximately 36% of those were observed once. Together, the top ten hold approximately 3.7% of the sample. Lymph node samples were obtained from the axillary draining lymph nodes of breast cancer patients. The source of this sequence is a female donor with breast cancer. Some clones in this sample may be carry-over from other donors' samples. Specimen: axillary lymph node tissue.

The CDR3 protein: CASSLTRTSGRYSSYNEQFF. Here is the DNA: TGTGCCAGCAGCTTAACCCGGACTAGCGGGAGGTATAGCTCCTACAATGAGCAGTTCTTC. The V and J segments used are TRBV11-2 and TRBJ2-1; a stretch of 14 junction bases matches TRBD2. There are 20 amino acids in the CDR3, from cysteine to phenylalanine inclusive. Here the CDR3 DNA is all that survives: 60 bases in frame from base 1. V and J are trimmed by 2 bases and 0 bases, and the gene matches miss 9 bases of the junction. As encoded in the germline V gene, CDR1 is SGHAT while CDR2 is FQNNGV.